The sample holds a few counts of the clone carrying this T cell receptor (beta chain). This entry is derived from a study of blood T cell repertoires in COVID-19. At the level of the study: Sources were T cells, B-cell-depleted T cells, or PBMCs; the material itself was cDNA or gDNA.

Original data processing: Scientists estimated how many nucleated cells there were by amplifying reference gene primers. Data came from immunoSEQ multiplex PCR; TCRdb stores just in-frame clones and leaves some out. For V, J and clone size, that table is used; D and trimming come from the DNA. The sample carries about 210,000 clones, more than 80% recorded once. The CDR3 runs to 12 residues. Trimming pared 3 bases from V and 5 bases from J, leaving 4 bases between. Germline lookup yields CDR1 SEHNR and CDR2 FQNEAQ (reference sequence). Specimen: peripheral blood. The clonotype originates from a woman over 75 with COVID-19, enrolled during active disease. The rearrangement links TRBV7-9 to TRBJ2-2; D gene unclear. CDR3 sequence reads: CASSFTTGELFF. DNA of the CDR3: TGTGCCAGCAGCTTTACAACCGGGGAGCTGTTTTTT.